This TCR beta chain emerged from a study of blood T cell repertoires in COVID-19. About the study: Samples taken during acute and convalescent COVID-19 were collected in the United States, Italy and Spain.

Germline CDR1 reads GTSNPN; CDR2 reads SVGIG (reference sequence). The V and J ends lost 2 bases and 11 bases, in that order; junction bases with no gene match: 9. The CDR3 runs 15 residues. Study processing details: Reference gene primers were amplified, and this amplification served to estimate nucleated cell counts. Method: immunoSEQ multiplex PCR; TCRdb's copy keeps in-frame clones and lacks some. That table furnishes V, J and clone size, whereas the DNA furnished D and trimming. Of 100,000 to 150,000 clones listed, about four fifths are singletons. The chain couples TRBV30 to TRBJ1-6; 10 bases agree with TRBD1. Source material: peripheral blood. This receptor was identified in a man between 60 and 75 years old with acute or convalescent COVID-19. The CDR3 here is CAWSPRDRGFAPLHF. In DNA form, the CDR3 reads TGTGCCTGGAGTCCCCGGGACAGGGGATTCGCACCCCTCCACTTT. The variable domain in full, completed from reference TRBV30 and TRBJ1-6, reads SQTIHQWPATLVQPVGSPLSLECTVEGTSNPNLYWYRQAAGRGLQLLFYSVGIGQISSEVPQNLSASRPQDRQFILSSKKLLLSDSGFYLCAWSPRDRGFAPLHFGNGTRLTVT.